These T cell receptor beta chains were read from a single sample in a study of CD8+ T cells in alopecia areata. Using immunoSEQ multiplex PCR, the repertoire was profiled, and TCRdb retains in-frame clones only, with some absent. The profile covers nearly 95,000 clones, with 60% to 80% appearing a single time and roughly a sixth taken by the ten largest. Specimen: CD8+ T cells sorted from blood, collected at approximately week 42, from a patient treated with tofacitinib. The receptors originated from a human donor with alopecia areata. The CDR3 runs from the conserved cysteine through the conserved F or W.

j_call v_call cdr3_aa
TRBJ2-7 TRBV2 CASQGGTGGAYEQYF
TRBJ2-2 TRBV7-6 CASSLIPPDRENTGELFF
TRBJ2-3 TRBV27 CASSSETDTQYF
TRBJ2-7 TRBV30 CALGQGNSREQYF
TRBJ2-7 TRBV19 CASSDPGDRGYEQYF
TRBJ2-3 TRBV30 CAWRRGSTQYF
TRBJ1-2 TRBV29-1 CSVLSGESNGYTF
TRBJ2-2 TRBV9 CASSASGTPNTGELFF
TRBJ1-5 TRBV21-1 CARRRQDRRNQPQHF
TRBJ2-1 TRBV19 CASSTLSDGGSSYNEQFF
TRBJ2-7 TRBV4-3 CASSQRDGYEQYF
TRBJ2-5 TRBV30 CAWAGETQYF
TRBJ1-2 TRBV7-2 CASSYKLGQPPNYGYTF